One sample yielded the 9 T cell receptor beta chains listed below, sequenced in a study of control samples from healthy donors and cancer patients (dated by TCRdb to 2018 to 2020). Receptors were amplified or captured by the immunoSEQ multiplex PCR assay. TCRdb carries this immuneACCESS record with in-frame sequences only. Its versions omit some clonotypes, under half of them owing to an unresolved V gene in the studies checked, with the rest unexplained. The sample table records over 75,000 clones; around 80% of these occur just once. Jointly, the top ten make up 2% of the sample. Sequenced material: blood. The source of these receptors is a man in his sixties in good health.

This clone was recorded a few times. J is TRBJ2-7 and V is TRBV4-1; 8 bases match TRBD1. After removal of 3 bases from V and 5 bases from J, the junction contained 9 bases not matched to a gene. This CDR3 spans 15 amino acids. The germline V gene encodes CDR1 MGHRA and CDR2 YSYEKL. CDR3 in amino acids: CASSQMDRVGNEQYF. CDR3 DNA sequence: TGCGCCAGCAGCCAGATGGACAGGGTGGGCAACGAGCAGTACTTC.

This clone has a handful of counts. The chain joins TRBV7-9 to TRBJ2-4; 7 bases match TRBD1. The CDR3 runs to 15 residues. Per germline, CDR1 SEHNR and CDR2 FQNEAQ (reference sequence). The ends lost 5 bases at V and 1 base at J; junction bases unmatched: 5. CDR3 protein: CASSAAGGAKNIQYF. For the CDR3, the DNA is TGTGCCAGCAGCGCCGCAGGGGGTGCCAAAAACATTCAGTACTTC.

Here the CDR3 reads CSASDRDEQFF. CDR3 coding DNA: TGCAGTGCTAGCGACCGAGATGAGCAGTTCTTC. V is TRBV20-1 and J is TRBJ2-1, with no clear D. The CDR3 runs to 11 residues. In germline, CDR1 is DFQATT, CDR2 SNEGSKA (reference sequence). V lost 3 bases and J 8 bases, leaving 8 bases between the germline ends.

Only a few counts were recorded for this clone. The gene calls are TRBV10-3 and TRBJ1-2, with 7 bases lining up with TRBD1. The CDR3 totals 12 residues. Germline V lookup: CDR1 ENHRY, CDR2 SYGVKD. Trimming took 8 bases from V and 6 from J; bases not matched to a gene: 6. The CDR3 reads CAIAVTGDGYTF. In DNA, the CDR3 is TGTGCCATCGCCGTTACAGGGGATGGCTACACCTTC.

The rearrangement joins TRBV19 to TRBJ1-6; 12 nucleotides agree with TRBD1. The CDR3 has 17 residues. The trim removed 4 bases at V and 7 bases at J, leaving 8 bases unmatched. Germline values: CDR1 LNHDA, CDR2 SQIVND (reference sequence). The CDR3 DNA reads TGTGCCAGTAGTACGTGGGACAGGGGGCGCCTGAATTCACCCCTCCACTTT. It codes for CASSTWDRGRLNSPLHF.

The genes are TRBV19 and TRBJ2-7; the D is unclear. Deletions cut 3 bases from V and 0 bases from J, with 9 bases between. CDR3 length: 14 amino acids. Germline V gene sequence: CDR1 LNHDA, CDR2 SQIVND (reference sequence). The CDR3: CASSMDRHSYEQYF. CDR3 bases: TGTGCCAGTAGTATGGACCGCCACTCCTACGAGCAGTACTTC. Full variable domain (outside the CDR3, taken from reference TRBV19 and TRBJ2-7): DGGITQSPKYLFRKEGQNVTLSCEQNLNHDAMYWYRQDPGQGLRLIYYSQIVNDFQKGDIAEGYSVSREKKESFPLTVTSAQKNPTAFYLCASSMDRHSYEQYFGPGTRLTVT.

The CDR3 protein is CSVGGLAVSDTQYF. In DNA form, the CDR3 reads TGCAGCGTGGGGGGACTAGCGGTTAGTGATACGCAGTATTTT. The chain couples TRBV29-1 to TRBJ2-3; TRBD2 matches 11 bases. The CDR3 covers 14 residues. V was pared by 6 bases and J by 6 bases, with 8 bases of the junction left unmatched. Germline CDR1 reads SQVTM; CDR2 reads ANQGSEA.

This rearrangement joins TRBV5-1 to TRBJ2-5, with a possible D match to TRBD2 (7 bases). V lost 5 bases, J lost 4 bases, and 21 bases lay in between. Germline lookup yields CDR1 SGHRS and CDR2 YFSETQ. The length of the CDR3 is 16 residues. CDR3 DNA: TGCGCCAGCAGTACTGATACGGGGGGCGTATCAGAGACCCAGTACTTC. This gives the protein CASSTDTGGVSETQYF.

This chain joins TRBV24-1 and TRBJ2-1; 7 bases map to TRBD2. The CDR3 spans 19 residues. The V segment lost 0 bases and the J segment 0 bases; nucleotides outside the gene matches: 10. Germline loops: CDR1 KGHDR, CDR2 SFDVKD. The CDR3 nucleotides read TGTGCCACCAGTGATTTGCGGGGAGGGGCAGGTAGCTCCTACAATGAGCAGTTCTTC. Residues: CATSDLRGGAGSSYNEQFF.